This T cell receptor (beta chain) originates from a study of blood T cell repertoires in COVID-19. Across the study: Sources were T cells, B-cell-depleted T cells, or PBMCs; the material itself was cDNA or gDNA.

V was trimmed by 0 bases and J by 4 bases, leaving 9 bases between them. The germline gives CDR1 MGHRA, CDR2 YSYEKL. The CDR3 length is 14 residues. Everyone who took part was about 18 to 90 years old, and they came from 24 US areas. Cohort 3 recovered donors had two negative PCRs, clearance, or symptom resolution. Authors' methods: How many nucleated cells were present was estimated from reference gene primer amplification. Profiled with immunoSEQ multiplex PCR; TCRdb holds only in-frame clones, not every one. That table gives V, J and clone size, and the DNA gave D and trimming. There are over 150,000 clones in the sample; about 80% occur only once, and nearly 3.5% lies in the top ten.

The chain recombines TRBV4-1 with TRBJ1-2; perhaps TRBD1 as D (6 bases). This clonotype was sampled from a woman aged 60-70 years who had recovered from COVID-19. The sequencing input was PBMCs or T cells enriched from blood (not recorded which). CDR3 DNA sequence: TGCGCCAGCAGCCAAGACGGCAGGGGCTATGGCTACACCTTC. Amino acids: CASSQDGRGYGYTF.